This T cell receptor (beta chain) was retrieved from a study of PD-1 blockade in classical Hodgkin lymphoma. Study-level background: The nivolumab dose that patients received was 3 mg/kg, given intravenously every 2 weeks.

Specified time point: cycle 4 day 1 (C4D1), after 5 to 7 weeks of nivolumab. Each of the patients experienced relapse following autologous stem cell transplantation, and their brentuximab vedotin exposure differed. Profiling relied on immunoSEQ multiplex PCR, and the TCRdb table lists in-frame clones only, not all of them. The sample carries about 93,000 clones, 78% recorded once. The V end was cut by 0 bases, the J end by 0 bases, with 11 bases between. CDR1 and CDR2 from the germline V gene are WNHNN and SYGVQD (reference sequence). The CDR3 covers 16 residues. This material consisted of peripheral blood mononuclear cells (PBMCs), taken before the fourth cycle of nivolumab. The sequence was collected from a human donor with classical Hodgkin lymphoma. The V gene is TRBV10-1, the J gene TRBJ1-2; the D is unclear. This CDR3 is CASSESREVSNYGYTF. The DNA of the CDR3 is TGCGCCAGCAGTGAGTCGAGGGAGGTTTCTAACTATGGCTACACCTTC.